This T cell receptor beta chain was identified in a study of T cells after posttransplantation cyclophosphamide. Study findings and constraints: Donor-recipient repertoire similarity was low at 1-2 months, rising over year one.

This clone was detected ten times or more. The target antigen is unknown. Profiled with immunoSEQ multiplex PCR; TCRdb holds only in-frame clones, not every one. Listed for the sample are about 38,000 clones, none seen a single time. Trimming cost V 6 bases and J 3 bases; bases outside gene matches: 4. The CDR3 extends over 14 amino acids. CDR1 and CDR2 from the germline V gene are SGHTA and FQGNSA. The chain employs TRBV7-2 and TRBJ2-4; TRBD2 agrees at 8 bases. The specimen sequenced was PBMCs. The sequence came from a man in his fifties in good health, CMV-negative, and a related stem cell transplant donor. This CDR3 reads CASSLGGGKNIQYF. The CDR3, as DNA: TGTGCCAGCAGTCTCGGGGGGGGCAAAAACATTCAGTACTTC.